This T cell receptor (beta chain) was captured in a study of blood T cell repertoires in COVID-19. CDR3 length: 15 amino acids. CDR1 MDHEN and CDR2 SYDVKM come from the germline V gene. V trimming: 5 bases; J trimming: 3 bases; junction bases outside the gene matches: 10. Assay: immunoSEQ multiplex PCR; the TCRdb copy retains only in-frame clones and omits some. The table has about 120,000 clones, about 85% seen once. The sequence was collected from a man aged 35-49 years with acute or convalescent COVID-19. Sequenced material: peripheral blood. The chain employs TRBV28 and TRBJ2-7; 7 nucleotides match TRBD1. The CDR3 DNA reads as TGTGCCAGCAGTCATAACCGGGACAGATTCTACGAGCAGTACTTC. This encodes CASSHNRDRFYEQYF.